The rows below give T cell receptor beta chains drawn from one sample of a study of T cells after yellow fever vaccination. Using its own MiXCR run on the 5' RACE reads, TCRdb lists one record per CDR3 protein. The sample yields 150,000 to 200,000 distinct CDR3 sequences, about 10% seen once. The source material was CD8+ T cells sorted from PBMCs, sampled 15 days after the yellow fever booster vaccination. The receptors were sampled from a man younger than 35 who received the YFV17D yellow fever vaccine. Each CDR3 is given with its conserved first and last residue. A D gene is named only where the DNA matches it firmly. Clone size, where shown, is once, few, many, or a class for clones that have expanded.

clone size	J gene	D gene	V gene	CDR3 DNA	CDR3 protein
-	TRBJ1-1	-	TRBV4-2	TGTGCCAGCAGCCAAGTCGCAGAGAACACTGAAGCTTTCTTT	CASSQVAENTEAFF
few	TRBJ2-7	-	TRBV20-1	TGCAGTGCTAGGGAGGGTCCCGAGCAGTACTTC	CSAREGPEQYF
few	TRBJ2-1	TRBD1	TRBV6-1	TGTGCCAGCAACCTAGGGACAGGGAACTACAATGAGCAGTTCTTC	CASNLGTGNYNEQFF
few	TRBJ2-5	TRBD2	TRBV11-2	TGTGCCAGCAGCTCGGCGACTAGCGGGGGGATTCAAGAGACCCAGTACTTC	CASSSATSGGIQETQYF
-	TRBJ2-5	TRBD1	TRBV19	TGTGCCAGTAGTATAGTGCCAGGGGGCATGTGGGAGACCCAGTACTTC	CASSIVPGGMWETQYF
few	TRBJ2-3	TRBD2	TRBV4-1	TGCGCCAGCAGCCAACCGGGACTAGCGGGTGCAGAAAATACGCAGTATTTT	CASSQPGLAGAENTQYF
few	TRBJ2-2	-	TRBV4-3	TGCGCCAGCAGCCAGGTAGTCTGGGGCGAAGGCACCGGGGAGCTGTTTTTT	CASSQVVWGEGTGELFF
many	TRBJ2-3	TRBD1	TRBV20-1	TGCAGTGCTAGGGACAGGGGGCGCACGGATACGCAGTATTTT	CSARDRGRTDTQYF
-	TRBJ2-3	TRBD1	TRBV12-3/TRBV12-4	TGTGCCAGCAAGGGGGCGGGCACAGATACGCAGTATTTT	CASKGAGTDTQYF
-	TRBJ2-1	-	TRBV9	TGTGCCAGCAGCGTAGCTACAGGTGAGCAGTTCTTC	CASSVATGEQFF
-	TRBJ2-1	TRBD1	TRBV10-2	TGCGCCAGCAGTGAGGCTGACAGGGAAAACAATGAGCAGTTCTTC	CASSEADRENNEQFF
few	TRBJ2-4	-	TRBV7-3	TGTGCCAGCAGCCTCGGCCAGGGAGAAAACATTCAGTACTTC	CASSLGQGENIQYF
few	TRBJ2-3	-	TRBV18	TGTGCCAGCTCCCCCAGGACAGCTGACACAGATACGCAGTATTTT	CASSPRTADTDTQYF
few	TRBJ2-2	TRBD2	TRBV4-2	TGTGCCAGCAGCCAAGTCCCGGGACTAGCGGGGGCCACAAACACCGGGGAGCTGTTTTTT	CASSQVPGLAGATNTGELFF
-	TRBJ2-3	-	TRBV2	TGTGCCAGCAGTGGGGTGACAAACACAGATACGCAGTATTTT	CASSGVTNTDTQYF
few	TRBJ2-5	TRBD2	TRBV27	TGTGCCAGCGGGATTGGGAGCGGGAAGCAGACCCAGTACTTC	CASGIGSGKQTQYF